Listed below are T cell receptor beta chains from one sample, sequenced in a study of T cells in Graves' hyperthyroidism and ophthalmopathy. TCRdb used MiXCR to reprocess the multiplex PCR reads, holding one entry per CDR3 protein. The top ten clones hold roughly a quarter of a sample with about 270,000 distinct CDR3 sequences, under 30% of them seen once. Material for sequencing was blood. These receptors all come from a man aged 35-49 years with Graves' hyperthyroidism that later progressed to Graves' ophthalmopathy. The CDR3 runs from the conserved cysteine through the conserved F or W. The D gene is left open where the match is weak. Not all rows give a size; the values are once, few, many and, for expanded clones, a class.

d_call j_call clone_size v_call cdr3_nt cdr3_aa
TRBD2 TRBJ2-7 many TRBV24-1 TGTGCCACCAGTGATCTCAAGCGGGAGTACTACGAGCAGTACTTC CATSDLKREYYEQYF
NA TRBJ2-7 few TRBV6-1 TGTGCCAGCAGTGGGCAGAGCAGCTCCTACGAGCAGTACTTC CASSGQSSSYEQYF
NA TRBJ2-7 many TRBV6-1 TGTGCCAGCAGTGATCAGAGGGACACATCCTACGAGCAGTACTTC CASSDQRDTSYEQYF
NA TRBJ2-5 many TRBV11-2 TGTGCCAGCAACGGACAGGGAGGGAGAGAGACCCAGTACTTC CASNGQGGRETQYF
TRBD2 TRBJ2-2 many TRBV30 TGTGCCTGGATTGGCGGGGGGTACACCGGGGAGCTGTTTTTT CAWIGGGYTGELFF
NA TRBJ2-7 many TRBV11-2 TGTGCCAGCAGCTTAGCCAGGGGAGGCTACGAGCAGTACTTC CASSLARGGYEQYF
NA TRBJ1-6 NA TRBV2 TGTGCCAGCCTGATCCGGCAGGGAATCAATTCACCCCTCCACTTT CASLIRQGINSPLHF
NA TRBJ2-7 many TRBV19 TGTGCCACTCGACAGGACTCCTACGAGCAGTACTTC CATRQDSYEQYF
TRBD2 TRBJ2-5 few TRBV20-1 TGCAGCGTTGTACTAGCGGGAGAAAGAGAGACCCAGTACTTC CSVVLAGERETQYF
NA TRBJ2-2 many TRBV19 TGTGCCAGTAGTCCCAGCGGTACGAACACCGGGGAGCTGTTTTTT CASSPSGTNTGELFF
NA TRBJ2-2 few TRBV20-1 TGCAGTGCTGTCAGGGGCCTGAACACCGGGGAGCTGTTTTTT CSAVRGLNTGELFF
NA TRBJ1-3 many TRBV12-3/TRBV12-4 TGTGCCAGCAGTTTAGGAGAAGGATCCAGCTCTGGAAACACCATATATTTT CASSLGEGSSSGNTIYF
NA TRBJ1-2 many TRBV14 TGTGCCAGCAGCCAAGAGGGACTTATCTATGGCTACACCTTC CASSQEGLIYGYTF
NA TRBJ2-5 many TRBV11-3 TGTGCCAGCAGCCCACCGGGGAAAGAGACCCAGTACTTC CASSPPGKETQYF
TRBD2 TRBJ2-7 many TRBV12-3/TRBV12-4 TGTGCCAGCAGTTCCGGGGGGGAGGGAAGGAACGAGCAGTACTTC CASSSGGEGRNEQYF
TRBD2 TRBJ2-5 many TRBV30 TGTGCCTGGAGTGTACTAGCGGAAGAGACCCAGTACTTC CAWSVLAEETQYF
NA TRBJ1-5 many TRBV20-1 TGCAGTGCCGAGCGTTCAGGCAATCAGCCCCAGCATTTT CSAERSGNQPQHF
NA TRBJ2-7 many TRBV27 TGTGCCAGCAGTTTATTCACCAGTGGCTACGAGCAGTACTTC CASSLFTSGYEQYF
NA TRBJ2-2 many TRBV6-5 TGTGCCAGCAGACTCTTCCCGGGCCCCGCGAACACCGGGGAGCTGTTTTTT CASRLFPGPANTGELFF
NA TRBJ1-1 NA TRBV3-1 TGTGCCAGCAGCCAAGAGTGGGGCAGGGACACTGAAGCTTTCTTT CASSQEWGRDTEAFF
TRBD1 TRBJ1-1 NA TRBV6-1 TGTGCCAGCAGACCAACAGGGGTTCACACTGAAGCTTTCTTT CASRPTGVHTEAFF
NA TRBJ2-7 many TRBV2 TGTGCCAGCAGTTTCCGGACATCAGAGGGCTACGAGCAGTACTTC CASSFRTSEGYEQYF
TRBD2 TRBJ2-5 NA TRBV12-3/TRBV12-4 TGTGCCAGCAGTAAGAATAGACTAGCAGAAGAGACCCAGTACTTC CASSKNRLAEETQYF
TRBD2 TRBJ2-7 many TRBV4-2 TGTGCCAGCAGCCCCGGGGAGCGGGGCTACGAGCAGTACTTC CASSPGERGYEQYF
TRBD2 TRBJ2-5 many TRBV15 TGTACCACCAGCAGAGTTAGGACTAGCCGGGGTGAGACCCAGTACTTC CTTSRVRTSRGETQYF
TRBD1 TRBJ2-7 many TRBV30 TGTGCCTGGGCCGGGACAGGGGCCTACGAGCAGTACTTC CAWAGTGAYEQYF
TRBD1 TRBJ1-1 many TRBV28 TGTGCCAGCACCCCAGGGGGAGGGCCGAACACTGAAGCTTTCTTT CASTPGGGPNTEAFF
TRBD1 TRBJ1-1 many TRBV13 TGTGCCAGCAGCGGAGAACAGGGGGCATCGAACACTGAAGCTTTCTTT CASSGEQGASNTEAFF
TRBD1 TRBJ1-3 many TRBV11-1 TGTGCCAGCACTACTCCTCGGACAGGCCACTCTGGAAACACCATATATTTT CASTTPRTGHSGNTIYF
NA TRBJ1-3 many TRBV30 TGTGCCTGGAGTCTTGGTGGCGGTGGAAACACCATATATTTT CAWSLGGGGNTIYF
NA TRBJ1-2 NA TRBV7-2 TGTGCCAGCAGCTTAGTATCAGGGGACTATGGCTACACCTTC CASSLVSGDYGYTF
NA TRBJ1-1 NA TRBV7-8 TGTGCCAGCAGGCTGGGGACTAACACTGAAGCTTTCTTT CASRLGTNTEAFF
TRBD2 TRBJ2-2 many TRBV9 TGTGCCAGCAGCGCTAGCGGGAGGGCCTCGAACACCGGGGAGCTGTTTTTT CASSASGRASNTGELFF
NA TRBJ1-2 many TRBV11-3 TGTGCCAGCAGCTCCAGGGTAAATGGCTACACCTTC CASSSRVNGYTF
NA TRBJ2-7 many TRBV20-1 TGCAGTGCTAGAGGGCCGGCCGACCTCTTAACCTACGAGCAGTACTTC CSARGPADLLTYEQYF
NA TRBJ2-7 many TRBV18 TGTGCCAGCTCACCAGATGGCTCAAGGGCCGAGCAGTACTTC CASSPDGSRAEQYF
NA TRBJ2-6 few TRBV18 TGTGCCAGCTCACGGGAGCCCCTTGGCTCTGGGGCCAACGTCCTGACTTTC CASSREPLGSGANVLTF
NA TRBJ1-1 many TRBV29-1 TGCAGCGCCTCTCAGTCGACTGAAGCTTTCTTT CSASQSTEAFF
NA TRBJ1-5 NA TRBV28 TGTGCCAGCAGCCCCTCGAGGCAGGGAAAAAATCAGCCCCAGCATTTT CASSPSRQGKNQPQHF
TRBD2 TRBJ2-7 NA TRBV19 TGTGCCAGTAGTGGGACTAGTCGCTACGAGCAGTACTTC CASSGTSRYEQYF